A single sample gave rise to the 15 T cell receptor beta chains below, sequenced in a study of blood T cell repertoires in COVID-19. Clones were read by immunoSEQ multiplex PCR, and TCRdb kept only the in-frame ones, dropping some. The sample holds around 100,000 clones, 87% seen once. What was sequenced was peripheral blood. These receptors were obtained from a human donor with acute or convalescent COVID-19. The donor label of this sample is uncertain.

The count of this clone is one. The CDR3 reads CASSTGQANNSPLHF. DNA for the CDR3: TGTGCCAGTAGTACCGGACAGGCTAATAATTCACCCCTCCACTTT. The rearrangement links TRBV19 to TRBJ1-6; TRBD1 matches 7 bases. V dropped 4 bases and J dropped 5; count of bases not matched to a gene: 5. The CDR3 extends over 15 amino acids. The germline gives CDR1 LNHDA, CDR2 SQIVND (reference sequence).

The gene calls are TRBV5-4 and TRBJ2-3; TRBD1 matches at 8 bases. Unmatched junction bases numbered 6, after V lost 7 bases and J lost 2 bases. Germline CDR1 SGHNT, CDR2 YYREEE (reference sequence). The CDR3 runs to 14 residues. The CDR3: CASSGQANTDTQYF. CDR3 sequence (DNA): TGTGCCAGCTCGGGACAGGCGAACACAGATACGCAGTATTTT.

This clone showed up just once. The chain recombines TRBV12-3 or TRBV12-4 with TRBJ1-1; D unresolved. The CDR3 loop spans 13 amino acids. Trimming pared 3 bases from V and 4 bases from J, leaving 9 bases between. CDR3 protein: CASSFSPLTEAFF. The CDR3, as DNA: TGTGCCAGCAGTTTCTCCCCACTCACTGAAGCTTTCTTT.

The rearrangement links TRBV15 to TRBJ2-5, with 7 bases matching TRBD2. The CDR3 sequence is 14 residues long. V dropped 1 base and J dropped 5; count of bases not matched to a gene: 4. The germline V gene has CDR1 LNHNV and CDR2 YYDKDF (reference sequence). For the CDR3, the DNA is TGTGCCACCAGCAGAGCGGGTAGCGGGGAGACCCAGTACTTC. Encoded protein: CATSRAGSGETQYF.

This clone was detected only once. The chain employs TRBV19 and TRBJ2-1; TRBD2 agrees at 8 bases. The CDR3 contains 13 residues. CDR1 is LNHDA, CDR2 SQIVND, per germline (reference sequence). CDR3 sequence: CATAGASYNEQFF. In DNA form, the CDR3 reads TGTGCGACAGCGGGGGCTTCCTACAATGAGCAGTTCTTC.

The V call is TRBV28, the J call TRBJ2-2; TRBD2 aligns across 8 bases. The trim removed 3 bases at V and 0 bases at J, leaving 6 bases unmatched. This CDR3 region has 17 residues. Looked up from germline, CDR1 is MDHEN and CDR2 is SYDVKM. The CDR3 region is CASSFRGGGPNTGELFF. CDR3 bases: TGTGCCAGCAGTTTCCGGGGCGGGGGGCCGAACACCGGGGAGCTGTTTTTT.

The chain has TRBV4-1 and TRBJ2-3; possible D gene TRBD1, 5 bases. The CDR3 runs 16 residues. V lost 4 bases and J lost 3, with 17 bases in between. Germline values: CDR1 MGHRA, CDR2 YSYEKL. The CDR3 loop is CASSPRGGALTDTQYF. DNA of the CDR3: TGCGCCAGCAGCCCCCGTGGTGGGGCGCTAACAGATACGCAGTATTTT.

This chain uses TRBV30 with TRBJ2-5; D possibly corresponds to TRBD2 (5 bases). The germline CDR1 and CDR2 sequences are GTSNPN and SVGIG (reference sequence). Trimming took 1 base from V and 2 from J, leaving 8 bases between them. This CDR3 is 13 amino acids long. In nucleotides, the CDR3 is TGTGCCTGGAGTGAGGACTTTCAAGAGACCCAGTACTTC. It encodes CAWSEDFQETQYF.

V gene TRBV6-2 or TRBV6-3 combines with J gene TRBJ1-2; 10 bases agree with TRBD1. This CDR3 spans 17 amino acids. The germline V gene has CDR1 MNHEY and CDR2 SVGEGT. Trimming removed 4 bases from V and 4 bases from J; junction bases left unmatched: 12. This chain's CDR3 is CASSSQTGGPLLYGYTF. DNA for the CDR3: TGTGCCAGCAGTTCTCAGACAGGGGGCCCGCTTCTCTATGGCTACACCTTC.

The rearrangement links TRBV28 to TRBJ2-7; 7 nucleotides line up with TRBD1. The CDR3 is 14 residues long. Unmatched junction bases numbered 9, after V lost 8 bases and J lost 2 bases. Germline values: CDR1 MDHEN, CDR2 SYDVKM. This CDR3 is CASCPGTATYEQYF. As DNA, the CDR3 is TGTGCCAGCTGTCCCGGGACAGCGACCTACGAGCAGTACTTC.

This clone was counted a few times. The J gene is TRBJ2-3, the V gene TRBV7-2; D possibly corresponds to TRBD1 (5 bases). Germline assignment: CDR1 SGHTA and CDR2 FQGNSA. The germline V and J ends were trimmed by 5 bases and 6 bases, with 12 bases remaining between them. The CDR3 totals 13 residues. The CDR3 nucleotides read TGTGCCAGCAGCCCCAGGGTCGGGGATACGCAGTATTTT. This encodes CASSPRVGDTQYF.

The genes are TRBV11-1 and TRBJ2-5; a weak D match, TRBD2 (6 bases). Trimming removed 5 bases at V and 3 bases at J, with 10 bases between. The CDR3 has 13 amino acids. Germline CDR1 and CDR2: SGHAT and FQDESV (reference sequence). CDR3 amino acids: CASSGTGKETQYF. The CDR3 coding sequence is TGTGCCAGCAGCGGGACTGGCAAAGAGACCCAGTACTTC.

The rearrangement uses TRBV7-9 and TRBJ2-1, with 11 bases matching TRBD1. With V trimmed by 5 bases and J by 8 bases, 5 bases remained unmatched. The CDR3 runs to 14 residues. Germline CDR1 and CDR2: SEHNR and FQNEAQ (reference sequence). The CDR3 nucleotides read TGTGCCAGCAGCGATGGACAGGGGGCCGATGAGCAGTTCTTC. This gives the protein CASSDGQGADEQFF.

The gene calls are TRBV7-2 and TRBJ2-3; 8 bases fit TRBD2. The CDR3 runs 14 residues. V lost 5 bases to trimming and J lost 1 base; unmatched junction nucleotides: 2. The germline CDR1 and CDR2 sequences are SGHTA and FQGNSA. The CDR3 is CASSPGLGTDTQYF. In DNA, the CDR3 is TGTGCCAGCAGCCCGGGACTAGGCACAGATACGCAGTATTTT.

The chain carries TRBV7-2 and TRBJ1-2; 7 bases agree with TRBD1. Trimming cost V 0 bases and J 8 bases; bases outside gene matches: 6. The CDR3 covers 14 residues. CDR1 and CDR2 from the germline V gene are SGHTA and FQGNSA. The CDR3 is CASSLATGVGGYTF. The CDR3 DNA reads as TGTGCCAGCAGCTTAGCCACAGGGGTTGGCGGCTACACCTTC.